This TCR beta chain was documented in a study of graft-versus-host responses after intestinal transplantation. The method was immunoSEQ multiplex PCR; TCRdb's version includes in-frame clones alone and lacks a portion of them. The repertoire has 8,000 to 10,000 clones, under 35% of them found once; the top ten carry 5%. Regarding this clone: In the same sample, other DNA sequences code for this CDR3.

Irradiated, violet-dye-labeled stimulator cells, about 200,000 in number, were plated with about 200,000 CFSE-labeled responder cells. Sorting after the reaction isolated proliferating CFSE-low CD3+CD4+ and CD3+CD8+ responders. The study, taken as a whole, reports: Within the allografts of patients who had graft-donor T cell macrochimerism, graft-versus-host to host-versus-graft clonal ratios were high.

Here the sequenced sample was alloreactive CD8+ T cells from a mixed lymphocyte reaction culture, taken before transplantation. Stated subset: CFSE-low proliferating T cells sorted from approximately 6-day pre-transplant mixed lymphocyte reaction (GvH or HvG direction). The TCR sequence derives from a human patient who was an organ donor for intestinal transplantation.

CDR3 amino acids: CAWRAGGRGNEQFF. As DNA, the CDR3 is TGTGCCTGGCGTGCCGGGGGGCGGGGCAATGAGCAGTTCTTC. The chain links TRBV30 to TRBJ2-1, with TRBD2 as a possible D gene (7 bases). The CDR3 contains 14 residues. Trimming took off 5 bases at V and 6 bases at J, with 17 bases between the two ends. The germline V gene has CDR1 GTSNPN and CDR2 SVGIG (reference sequence).